These 9 T cell receptor beta chains were all obtained from the same sample, sequenced in a study of shared clonotypes between healthy human individuals (dated by TCRdb to 2020 to 2022). The method was the immunoSEQ multiplex PCR assay. Imported from immuneACCESS, the table was reduced by TCRdb to in-frame sequences with V and J called. These copies leave out some clones; in studies compared against another copy, an unresolved V gene accounts for under half, and the cause of the remainder is not known. This sample has about 1 million clones in its table, and about 75% of those were observed once. The ten largest clonotypes hold about 1.5% of the sample. The sample was memory CD4+ T cells sorted from blood. The cell subset or site label, as the study defines it: CD45RA-negative fraction. The receptors shown here come from a man aged 18 to 29 in good health.

This rearrangement joins TRBV5-1 to TRBJ2-2, with TRBD2 matching over 9 bases. The V segment lost 0 bases and the J segment 0 bases; nucleotides outside the gene matches: 3. The CDR3 consists of 17 residues. Germline V gene lookup returns CDR1 SGHRS and CDR2 YFSETQ. CDR3 amino acids: CASSLGASGANTGELFF. DNA of the CDR3: TGCGCCAGCAGCTTGGGGGCTAGCGGGGCGAACACCGGGGAGCTGTTTTTT.

The chain combines TRBV7-8 with TRBJ1-1; 7 nucleotides agree with TRBD1. The junction had 9 bases not matched to a gene; V was cut back by 4 bases and J by 4 bases. From germline, CDR1 is SGHVS and CDR2 FQNEAQ. This CDR3 has 15 amino acids. CDR3 DNA sequence: TGTGCCAGCAGCTCCTGGACAGGAAGGATCACTGAAGCTTTCTTT. As protein: CASSSWTGRITEAFF.

V and J are TRBV6-5 and TRBJ2-7; 8 bases line up with TRBD1. The germline gives CDR1 MNHEY, CDR2 SVGAGI. J was trimmed by 4 bases and V by 6 bases; bases with no gene match: 5. CDR3 size: 13 residues. This CDR3 reads CASSDRGFYEQYF. The CDR3 nucleotides are TGTGCCAGCAGCGACAGGGGATTTTACGAGCAGTACTTC.

This clone was observed a handful of times. The rearrangement uses TRBV2 and TRBJ1-4; possible D gene TRBD1, 5 bases. V lost 10 bases, J lost 7 bases, and 19 bases lay in between. CDR1 is SNHLY, CDR2 FYNNEI, per germline. The CDR3 extends over 14 amino acids. The CDR3, as DNA: TGTGCCACCAGGGTGGAGGCCCTGGGTGAAAAACTGTTTTTT. Protein sequence: CATRVEALGEKLFF.

The chain has TRBV18 and TRBJ2-1; D possibly uses TRBD1 or TRBD2 (6 bases each). Germline-derived CDR1 and CDR2 are KGHSH and LQKENI. Trimming shortened V by 6 bases and J by 0 bases, and 18 bases separated the two germline ends. The CDR3 is 17 amino acids. DNA of the CDR3: TGTGCCAGCTCTCCTCCTCGAGGGGGGAGCTCCTACAATGAGCAGTTCTTC. Protein sequence: CASSPPRGGSSYNEQFF.

V and J are TRBV5-1 and TRBJ2-1; a weak D match, TRBD1 (5 bases). The CDR3 runs to 14 residues. Germline loops: CDR1 SGHRS, CDR2 YFSETQ. V was clipped by 3 bases and J by 3 bases, with 10 bases between them. CDR3 sequence: CASSSSDSYNEQFF. DNA of the CDR3: TGCGCCAGCAGCTCCTCTGACAGCTACAATGAGCAGTTCTTC.

This clone was observed a single time. Other DNA sequences in this specimen translate into the identical CDR3. The V gene is TRBV19, the J gene TRBJ1-1, with a tentative D call TRBD1 (6 bases). Trimming cost V 1 base and J 2 bases, with 8 bases left between them. There are 14 residues in the CDR3. Germline V gives CDR1 LNHDA, CDR2 SQIVND (reference sequence). The CDR3, as DNA: TGTGCCAGTAGTATAGGGACAGCTAACACTGAAGCTTTCTTT. Its protein is CASSIGTANTEAFF. Using reference TRBV19 and TRBJ1-1 for the parts outside the CDR3, the full variable domain is DGGITQSPKYLFRKEGQNVTLSCEQNLNHDAMYWYRQDPGQGLRLIYYSQIVNDFQKGDIAEGYSVSREKKESFPLTVTSAQKNPTAFYLCASSIGTANTEAFFGQGTRLTVV.

This clone was seen repeatedly, ten times or more. This chain joins TRBV7-9 and TRBJ2-2, with D perhaps TRBD2 (6 bases). V was trimmed by 8 bases and J by 0 bases, leaving 10 bases between them. Germline-derived CDR1 and CDR2 are SEHNR and FQNEAQ (reference sequence). The CDR3 consists of 14 residues. The CDR3 coding sequence is TGTGCCAGCGGTGGACTAACGAACACCGGGGAGCTGTTTTTT. This sequence encodes CASGGLTNTGELFF.

This clone came up many times. CDR3 nucleotide sequence: TGTGCCAGCAGTGACCCCTGGAGCTCCTACGAGCAGTACTTC. Encoded protein: CASSDPWSSYEQYF. The chain is built from TRBV2 and TRBJ2-7; D call uncertain. There are 14 residues in the CDR3. V lost 3 bases and J 0 bases, leaving 9 bases between the germline ends. CDR1 is SNHLY, CDR2 FYNNEI, per germline.